This passage covers 20 T cell receptor beta chains from one sample sequenced in a study of T cell responses to AZD1222 COVID-19 vaccine. Generated by immunoSEQ multiplex PCR, the TCRdb table keeps only in-frame clones and is missing some. The table shows some 140,000 clones, with about 80% occurring only once. The source was peripheral blood, collected on day 0 of AZD1222 vaccination. Receptor source: an adult in good health.

This clone came up a few times. This sequence joins TRBV2 and TRBJ1-2, with D maybe TRBD1 (5 bases). CDR3 length: 14 amino acids. Germline assignment: CDR1 SNHLY and CDR2 FYNNEI. With 5 bases removed from V and 8 bases from J, the gap between germline ends came to 18 bases. The CDR3 DNA reads as TGTGCCAGCAGTTACATCGGGACCCTAGGGGGCTACACCTTC. Translation gives CASSYIGTLGGYTF.

This sequence joins TRBV5-1 and TRBJ2-7; tentatively, D is TRBD1 (6 bases). Germline V CDR1 and CDR2: SGHRS, YFSETQ. V lost 4 bases, J lost 6 bases, and 20 bases lay in between. CDR3 length: 15 amino acids. The CDR3 here is CASSPLTGQGAEQYF. The CDR3 coding sequence is TGCGCCAGCAGCCCCCTGACAGGCCAAGGTGCCGAGCAGTACTTC.

The chain employs TRBV28 and TRBJ1-6; D not certain. Germline V gene lookup returns CDR1 MDHEN and CDR2 SYDVKM. There are 14 residues in the CDR3. With 7 bases removed from V and 8 bases from J, the gap between germline ends came to 15 bases. The CDR3 region is CASTPGRNYSPLHF. Written as DNA, the CDR3 is TGTGCCAGCACCCCCGGCCGAAATTATTCACCCCTCCACTTT.

This sequence joins TRBV18 and TRBJ2-7; the D gene could be TRBD1 or TRBD2 (5 bases each). This CDR3 region has 15 residues. The germline gives CDR1 KGHSH, CDR2 LQKENI. V lost 3 bases to trimming and J lost 1 base, with 13 bases between them. The DNA for the CDR3 is TGTGCCAGCTCACCCCCGGGACGGACTTCCTACGAGCAGTACTTC. Translation: CASSPPGRTSYEQYF. Drawing the rest from reference TRBV18 and TRBJ2-7, the complete variable domain is NAGVMQNPRHLVRRRGQEARLRCSPMKGHSHVYWYRQLPEEGLKFMVYLQKENIIDESGMPKERFSAEFPKEGPSILRIQQVVRGDSAAYFCASSPPGRTSYEQYFGPGTRLTVT.

J is TRBJ1-6 and V is TRBV30; a possible D gene is TRBD1 (6 bases). The CDR3 totals 13 residues. Trimming took off 3 bases at V and 6 bases at J, with 9 bases between the two ends. Germline CDR1 is GTSNPN and CDR2 is SVGIG (reference sequence). This CDR3 is CAWRGAGNSPLHF. Here the CDR3 DNA reads TGTGCCTGGAGGGGGGCAGGTAATTCACCCCTCCACTTT.

The chain links TRBV2 to TRBJ1-3, with a weak D call TRBD1 (6 bases). From germline, CDR1 is SNHLY and CDR2 FYNNEI. This CDR3 comprises 15 residues. V lost 4 bases to trimming and J lost 2 bases, with 12 bases between them. In DNA, the CDR3 is TGTGCCAGCAGTGTAGGGACACAAACTGGAAACACCATATATTTT. It is translated as CASSVGTQTGNTIYF.

The gene calls are TRBV3-1 (or the pseudogene TRBV3-2) and TRBJ1-1; D gene uncertain. Trimming left V 1 base short and J 1 base short, with 7 bases between. The CDR3 sequence is 14 residues long. Germline V gene sequence: CDR1 LGHDT, CDR2 YNNKEL (reference sequence). The CDR3 sequence is CASSQGVGNTEAFF. The CDR3 DNA reads TGTGCCAGCAGCCAAGGGGTTGGGAACACTGAAGCTTTCTTT.

V gene TRBV23-1 combines with J gene TRBJ1-2; D remains ambiguous. TRBV23-1 is an ORF for which the function is uncertain. Trimming took off 2 bases at V and 7 bases at J, with 17 bases between the two ends. The CDR3 has 15 residues. CDR3 protein: CASSQIGVGFTGYTF. In DNA form, the CDR3 reads TGCGCCAGCAGTCAAATCGGGGTAGGATTCACTGGCTACACCTTC.

The rearrangement links TRBV3-1 (or the pseudogene TRBV3-2) to TRBJ1-1; 12 bases match TRBD1. CDR3 length: 17 amino acids. CDR1 and CDR2 from the germline V gene are LGHDT and YNNKEL (reference sequence). After removal of 2 bases from V and 10 bases from J, the junction contained 14 bases not matched to a gene. The CDR3 loop is CASSQSSSGQGASRAFF. In nucleotides, the CDR3 is TGTGCCAGCAGCCAAAGTAGTTCGGGACAGGGGGCGTCGAGAGCTTTCTTT.

The chain combines TRBV28 with TRBJ1-2; D call uncertain. In germline, CDR1 is MDHEN, CDR2 SYDVKM. Trimming removed 1 base from V and 3 bases from J, with 0 bases in between. This CDR3 is 11 amino acids long. CDR3 loop: CASSLYYGYTF. In DNA form, the CDR3 reads TGTGCCAGCAGTTTATACTATGGCTACACCTTC.

The chain links TRBV2 to TRBJ1-5; possible D gene TRBD1, 6 bases. Germline loops: CDR1 SNHLY, CDR2 FYNNEI. This CDR3 spans 15 amino acids. V lost 6 bases and J 5 bases, leaving 17 bases between the germline ends. The CDR3 DNA sequence: TGTGCCAGCAGCAACACAGGGCGGGGGTATCAGCCCCAGCATTTT. The encoded protein is CASSNTGRGYQPQHF.

V and J are TRBV6-4 and TRBJ2-1; tentative D call: TRBD2 (6 bases). Between the trimmed V and J ends, which lost 0 bases and 7 bases, there was a span of 16 bases. This CDR3 has 16 residues. From germline, CDR1 is MRHNA and CDR2 SNTAGT. The CDR3 protein is CASSDSNRRGVNEQFF. The CDR3 DNA sequence: TGTGCCAGCAGTGACTCGAATAGGCGGGGCGTGAATGAGCAGTTCTTC.

The chain uses TRBV5-6 and TRBJ1-1; tentative D call: TRBD1 (6 bases). CDR3 length: 13 residues. Trimming cost V 0 bases and J 6 bases, with 9 bases left between them. The germline CDR1 and CDR2 sequences are SGHDT and YYEEEE. This chain's CDR3 is CASSLERGAEAFF. CDR3 coding DNA: TGTGCCAGCAGCTTGGAGAGGGGGGCTGAAGCTTTCTTT.

The chain is built from TRBV18 and TRBJ2-5; the match to TRBD1 covers 7 bases. Looked up from germline, CDR1 is KGHSH and CDR2 is LQKENI. V dropped 3 bases and J dropped 3; count of bases not matched to a gene: 4. The CDR3 totals 14 residues. CDR3 region: CASSPDRRKETQYF. In DNA, the CDR3 is TGTGCCAGCTCACCGGACAGGAGAAAAGAGACCCAGTACTTC.

The chain has TRBV24-1 and TRBJ1-5; a possible D gene is TRBD1 (5 bases). The V and J ends lost 9 bases and 3 bases respectively, with 20 bases between them. Germline CDR1 reads KGHDR; CDR2 reads SFDVKD. The CDR3 runs to 16 residues. This chain's CDR3 is CATASRDSGPNQPQHF. The CDR3 bases are TGTGCCACCGCTTCCCGGGACTCCGGACCCAATCAGCCCCAGCATTTT.

In this sample, this clone turned up once. The chain combines TRBV7-9 with TRBJ2-6; D gene uncertain. V was clipped by 2 bases and J by 3 bases, with 14 bases between them. CDR3 length: 17 residues. Germline CDR1 is SEHNR and CDR2 is FQNEAQ (reference sequence). CDR3 protein: CASSLLGVRLGANVLTF. For the CDR3, the DNA is TGTGCCAGCAGCTTATTAGGCGTAAGGCTTGGGGCCAACGTCCTGACTTTC.

The rearrangement uses TRBV19 and TRBJ1-2; TRBD1 might be the D (5 bases). The CDR3 runs 18 residues. Germline V gives CDR1 LNHDA, CDR2 SQIVND (reference sequence). V lost 4 bases and J 0 bases, leaving 21 bases between the germline ends. CDR3 region: CASSRPTGTAAANYGYTF. The CDR3 region has the DNA TGTGCCAGTAGTAGACCCACCGGGACCGCCGCCGCTAACTATGGCTACACCTTC.

J is TRBJ2-7 and V is TRBV5-1, with TRBD2 matching over 9 bases. Per the germline V gene, CDR1 is SGHRS and CDR2 is YFSETQ. The CDR3 length is 14 residues. V trimming: 2 bases; J trimming: 4 bases; junction bases outside the gene matches: 4. The CDR3 region is CASSLGLAIYEQYF. The CDR3 region has the DNA TGCGCCAGCAGCTTAGGACTAGCGATTTACGAGCAGTACTTC.

This clone showed up just a few times. V and J are TRBV28 and TRBJ1-5; D not certain. V gave up 6 bases and J gave up 1 base, with 7 bases separating them. The CDR3 is 13 residues long. Germline CDR1 reads MDHEN; CDR2 reads SYDVKM. CDR3 amino acids: CASRRESNQPQHF. The CDR3 DNA follows: TGTGCCAGCAGAAGAGAAAGCAATCAGCCCCAGCATTTT.

The gene calls are TRBV27 and TRBJ1-2; 8 bases map to TRBD1. Germline lookup yields CDR1 MNHEY and CDR2 SMNVEV (reference sequence). The CDR3 length is 15 residues. V gave up 2 bases and J gave up 4 bases; unmatched junction bases: 6. CDR3 bases: TGTGCCAGCAGTTTAAAAACAGGGGGTTCCTATGGCTACACCTTC. This gives the protein CASSLKTGGSYGYTF.